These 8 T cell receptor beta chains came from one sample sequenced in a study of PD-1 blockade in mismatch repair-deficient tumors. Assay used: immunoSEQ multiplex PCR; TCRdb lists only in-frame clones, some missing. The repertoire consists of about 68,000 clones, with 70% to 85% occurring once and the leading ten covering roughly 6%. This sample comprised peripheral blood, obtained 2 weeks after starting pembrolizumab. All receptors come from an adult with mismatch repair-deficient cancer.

The CDR3 here is CASSQWGQGVDEQFF. The CDR3, as DNA: TGCGCCAGCAGCCAATGGGGACAGGGTGTCGATGAGCAGTTCTTC. The chain recombines TRBV4-1 with TRBJ2-1; 9 bases are a match to TRBD1. V was clipped by 2 bases and J by 8 bases; unmatched bases: 7. The CDR3 totals 15 residues. CDR1 and CDR2 (germline): MGHRA, YSYEKL.

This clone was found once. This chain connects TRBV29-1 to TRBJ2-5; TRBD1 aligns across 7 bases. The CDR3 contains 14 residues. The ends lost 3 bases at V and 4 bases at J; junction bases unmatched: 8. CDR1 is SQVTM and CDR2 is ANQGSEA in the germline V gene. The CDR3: CSVERGTEGETQYF. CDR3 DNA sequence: TGCAGCGTTGAGAGGGGGACAGAAGGAGAGACCCAGTACTTC.

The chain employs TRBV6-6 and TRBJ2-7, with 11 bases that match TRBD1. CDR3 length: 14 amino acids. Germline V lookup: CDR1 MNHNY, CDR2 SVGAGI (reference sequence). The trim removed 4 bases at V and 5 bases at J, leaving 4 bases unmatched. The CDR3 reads CASSWTGGFDEQYF. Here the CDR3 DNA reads TGTGCCAGCAGTTGGACAGGGGGCTTCGACGAGCAGTACTTC.

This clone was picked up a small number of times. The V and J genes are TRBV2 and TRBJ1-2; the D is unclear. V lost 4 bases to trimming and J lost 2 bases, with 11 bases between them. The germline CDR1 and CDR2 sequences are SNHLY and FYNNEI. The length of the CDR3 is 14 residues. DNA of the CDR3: TGTGCCAGCAGTGGACCTGGAGAAAACTATGGCTACACCTTC. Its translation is CASSGPGENYGYTF.

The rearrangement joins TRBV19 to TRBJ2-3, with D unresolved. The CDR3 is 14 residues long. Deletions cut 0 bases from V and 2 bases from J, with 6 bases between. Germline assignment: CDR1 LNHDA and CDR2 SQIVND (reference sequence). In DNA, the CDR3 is TGTGCCAGTAGTATAGACAGAAACACAGATACGCAGTATTTT. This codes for CASSIDRNTDTQYF.

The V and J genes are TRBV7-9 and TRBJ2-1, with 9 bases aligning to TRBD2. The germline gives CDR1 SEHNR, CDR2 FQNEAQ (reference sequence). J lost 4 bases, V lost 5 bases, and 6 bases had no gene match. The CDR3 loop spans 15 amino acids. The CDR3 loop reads CASSPLAGSYNEQFF. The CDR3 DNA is TGTGCCAGCAGCCCCCTAGCGGGGTCTTACAATGAGCAGTTCTTC.

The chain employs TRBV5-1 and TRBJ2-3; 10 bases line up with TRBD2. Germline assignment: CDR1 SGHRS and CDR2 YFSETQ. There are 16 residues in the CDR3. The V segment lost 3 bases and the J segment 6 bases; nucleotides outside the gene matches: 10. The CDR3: CASSSLVAGGSDTQYF. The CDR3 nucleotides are TGCGCCAGCAGCTCTTTGGTAGCGGGAGGATCGGATACGCAGTATTTT. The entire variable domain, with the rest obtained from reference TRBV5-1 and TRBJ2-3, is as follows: KAGVTQTPRYLIKTRGQQVTLSCSPISGHRSVSWYQQTPGQGLQFLFEYFSETQRNKGNFPGRFSGRQFSNSRSEMNVSTLELGDSALYLCASSSLVAGGSDTQYFGPGTRLTVL.

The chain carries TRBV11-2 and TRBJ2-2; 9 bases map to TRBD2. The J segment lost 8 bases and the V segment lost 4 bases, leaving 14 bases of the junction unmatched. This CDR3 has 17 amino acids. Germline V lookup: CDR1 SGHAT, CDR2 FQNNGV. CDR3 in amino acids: CASSSKTSGRLEGELFF. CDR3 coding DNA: TGTGCCAGCAGCTCTAAGACTAGCGGACGGCTTGAGGGGGAGCTGTTTTTT.